This section outlines one TCR beta chain sequence together with its context. Its antigen is not identified. This entry comes from a study of T cells expressing NK-cell markers. Overall study results and limits: Topping the CD3+CD56-NKG2C+ fraction as well were these clonotypes, in a handful of donors.

TCRdb reanalyzed the 5' RACE reads, giving one entry per CDR3 protein sequence and no DNA. The sample totals some 600,000 distinct CDR3 sequences. CDR1 and CDR2 (germline): KGHDR, SFDVKD. The CDR3 is made up of 15 amino acids. The sequencing sample was made of blood T cells: a sorted CD56 or NKG2C T cell subset, CD4+ or CD8+ T cells, or bulk PBMC T cells (not recorded which). This TCR was sampled from a man younger than 35 in good health. V is TRBV24-1 and J is TRBJ2-6. The CDR3 region is CATSDLASGANVLTF.